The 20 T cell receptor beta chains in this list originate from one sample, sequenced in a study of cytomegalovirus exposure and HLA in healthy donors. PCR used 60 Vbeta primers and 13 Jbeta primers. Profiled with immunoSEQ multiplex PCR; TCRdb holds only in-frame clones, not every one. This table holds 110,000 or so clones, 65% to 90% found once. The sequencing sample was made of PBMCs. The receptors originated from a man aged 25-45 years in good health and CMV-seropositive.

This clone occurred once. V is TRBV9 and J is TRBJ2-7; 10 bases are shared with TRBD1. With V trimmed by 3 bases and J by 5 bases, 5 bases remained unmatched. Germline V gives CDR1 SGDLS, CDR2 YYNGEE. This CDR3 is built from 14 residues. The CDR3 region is CASSGGQGGNEQYF. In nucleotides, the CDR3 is TGTGCCAGCAGCGGTGGACAGGGGGGCAACGAGCAGTACTTC.

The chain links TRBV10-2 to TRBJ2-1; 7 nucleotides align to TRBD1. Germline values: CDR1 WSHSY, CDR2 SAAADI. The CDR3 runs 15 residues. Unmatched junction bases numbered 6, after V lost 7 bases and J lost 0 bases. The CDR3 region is CASNQGQSSYNEQFF. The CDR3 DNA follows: TGCGCCAGCAACCAGGGACAGAGCTCCTACAATGAGCAGTTCTTC.

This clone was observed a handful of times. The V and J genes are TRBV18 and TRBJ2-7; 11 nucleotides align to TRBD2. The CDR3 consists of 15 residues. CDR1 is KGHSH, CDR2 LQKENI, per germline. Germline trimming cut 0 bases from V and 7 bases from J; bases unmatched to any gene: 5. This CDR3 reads CASSPPSGGAKEQYF. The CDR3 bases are TGTGCCAGCTCACCACCTAGCGGGGGGGCCAAGGAGCAGTACTTC. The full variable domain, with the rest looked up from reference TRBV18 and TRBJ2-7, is NAGVMQNPRHLVRRRGQEARLRCSPMKGHSHVYWYRQLPEEGLKFMVYLQKENIIDESGMPKERFSAEFPKEGPSILRIQQVVRGDSAAYFCASSPPSGGAKEQYFGPGTRLTVT.

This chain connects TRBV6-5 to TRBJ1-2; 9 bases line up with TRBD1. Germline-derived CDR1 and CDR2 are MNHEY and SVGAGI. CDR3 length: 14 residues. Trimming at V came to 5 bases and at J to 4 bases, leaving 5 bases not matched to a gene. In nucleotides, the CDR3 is TGTGCCAGCAGTAGCCCGGGACAGGGCTATGGCTACACCTTC. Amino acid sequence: CASSSPGQGYGYTF.

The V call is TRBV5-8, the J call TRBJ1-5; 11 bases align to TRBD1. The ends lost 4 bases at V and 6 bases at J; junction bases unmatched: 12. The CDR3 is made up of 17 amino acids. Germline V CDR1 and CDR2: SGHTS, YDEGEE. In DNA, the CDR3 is TGTGCCAGCAGCAACCGGGACAGGGGGGTTCTAGGTCAGCCCCAGCATTTT. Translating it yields CASSNRDRGVLGQPQHF.

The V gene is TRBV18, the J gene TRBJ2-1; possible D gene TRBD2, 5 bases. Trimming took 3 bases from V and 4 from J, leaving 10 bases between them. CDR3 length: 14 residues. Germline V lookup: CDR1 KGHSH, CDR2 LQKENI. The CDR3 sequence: CASSPPGLYNEQFF. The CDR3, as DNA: TGTGCCAGCTCACCTCCGGGGTTGTACAATGAGCAGTTCTTC.

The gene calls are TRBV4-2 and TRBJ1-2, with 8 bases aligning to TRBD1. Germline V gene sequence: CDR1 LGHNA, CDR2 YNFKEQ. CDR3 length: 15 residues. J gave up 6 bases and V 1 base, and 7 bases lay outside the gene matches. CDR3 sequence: CASSQVPPGGDGYTF. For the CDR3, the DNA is TGTGCCAGCAGCCAAGTTCCCCCAGGGGGCGATGGCTACACCTTC.

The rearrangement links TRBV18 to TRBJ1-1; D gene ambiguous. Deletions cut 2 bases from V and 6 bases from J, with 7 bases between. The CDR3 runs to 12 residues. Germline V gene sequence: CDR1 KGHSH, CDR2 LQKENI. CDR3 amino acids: CASSPNDSEAFF. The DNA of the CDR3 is TGTGCCAGCTCACCAAATGACTCTGAAGCTTTCTTT.

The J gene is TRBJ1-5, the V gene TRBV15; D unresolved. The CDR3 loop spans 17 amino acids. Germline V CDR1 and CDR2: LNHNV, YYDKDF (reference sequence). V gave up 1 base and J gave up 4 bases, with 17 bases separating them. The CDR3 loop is CATSRARGAGGNQPQHF. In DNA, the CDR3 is TGTGCCACCAGCAGAGCCCGGGGTGCTGGCGGGAATCAGCCCCAGCATTTT.

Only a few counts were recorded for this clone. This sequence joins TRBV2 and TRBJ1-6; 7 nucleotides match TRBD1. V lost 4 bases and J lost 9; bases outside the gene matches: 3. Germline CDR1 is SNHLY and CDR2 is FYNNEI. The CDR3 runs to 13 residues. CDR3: CASSAGTVSPLHF. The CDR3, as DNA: TGTGCCAGCAGTGCCGGGACAGTTTCACCCCTCCACTTT.

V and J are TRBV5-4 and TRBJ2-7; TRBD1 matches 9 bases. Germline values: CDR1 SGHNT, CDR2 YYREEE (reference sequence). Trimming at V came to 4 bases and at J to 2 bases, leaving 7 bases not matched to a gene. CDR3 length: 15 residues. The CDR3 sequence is CASSLPGQGTYEQYF. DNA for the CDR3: TGTGCCAGCAGCCTCCCGGGACAGGGAACCTACGAGCAGTACTTC.

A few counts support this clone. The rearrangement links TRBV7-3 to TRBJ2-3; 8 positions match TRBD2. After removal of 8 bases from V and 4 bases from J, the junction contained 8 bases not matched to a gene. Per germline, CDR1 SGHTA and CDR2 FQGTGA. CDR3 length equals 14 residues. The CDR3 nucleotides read TGTGCCAGCGGGCCCGGGGGGGTCTCAGATACGCAGTATTTT. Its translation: CASGPGGVSDTQYF.

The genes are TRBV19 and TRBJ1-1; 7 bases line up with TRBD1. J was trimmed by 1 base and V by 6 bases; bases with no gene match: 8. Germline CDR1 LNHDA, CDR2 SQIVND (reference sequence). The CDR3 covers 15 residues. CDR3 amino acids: CASRASRDRNTEAFF. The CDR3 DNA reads TGTGCCAGTAGGGCGAGCCGGGACAGGAACACTGAAGCTTTCTTT.

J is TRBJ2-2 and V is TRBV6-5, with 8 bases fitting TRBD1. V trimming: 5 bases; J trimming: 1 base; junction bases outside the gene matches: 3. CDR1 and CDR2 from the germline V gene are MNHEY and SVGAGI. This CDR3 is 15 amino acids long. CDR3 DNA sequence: TGTGCCAGCAGTCCCGGGACAGGGAACACCGGGGAGCTGTTTTTT. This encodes CASSPGTGNTGELFF.

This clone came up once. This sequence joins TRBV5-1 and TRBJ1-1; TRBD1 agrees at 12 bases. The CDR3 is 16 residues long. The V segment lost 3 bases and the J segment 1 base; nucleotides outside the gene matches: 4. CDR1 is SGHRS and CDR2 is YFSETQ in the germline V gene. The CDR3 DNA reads TGCGCCAGCAGCTACGGGACAGGGGGCCAGAACACTGAAGCTTTCTTT. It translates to CASSYGTGGQNTEAFF.

For the CDR3, the DNA is TGTGCCAGCAGTGAGACAGGGCTCGCCTCTATATCTGGGGCCAACGTCCTGACTTTC. Translating gives CASSETGLASISGANVLTF. The J gene is TRBJ2-6, the V gene TRBV27, with TRBD1 identical over 7 bases. Germline V gene data show CDR1 as MNHEY and CDR2 as SMNVEV (reference sequence). V was clipped by 5 bases and J by 1 base; unmatched bases: 14. The CDR3 has 19 residues.

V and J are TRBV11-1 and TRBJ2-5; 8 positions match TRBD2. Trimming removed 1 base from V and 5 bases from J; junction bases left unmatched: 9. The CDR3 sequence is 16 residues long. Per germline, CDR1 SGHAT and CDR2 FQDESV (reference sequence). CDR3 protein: CASSLVASGGSETQYF. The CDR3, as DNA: TGTGCCAGCAGCTTAGTAGCCAGCGGGGGTTCTGAGACCCAGTACTTC.

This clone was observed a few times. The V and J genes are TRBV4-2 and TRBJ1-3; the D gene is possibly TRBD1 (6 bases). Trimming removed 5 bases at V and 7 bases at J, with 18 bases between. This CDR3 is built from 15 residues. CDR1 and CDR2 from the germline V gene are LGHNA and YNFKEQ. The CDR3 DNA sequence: TGTGCCAGCAGCGAAAGGGAGGGGGTTGGGAACACCATATATTTT. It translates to CASSEREGVGNTIYF.

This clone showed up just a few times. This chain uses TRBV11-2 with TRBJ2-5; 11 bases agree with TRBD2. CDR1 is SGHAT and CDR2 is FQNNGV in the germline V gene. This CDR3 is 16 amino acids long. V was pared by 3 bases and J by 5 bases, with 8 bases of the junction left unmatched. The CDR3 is CASSFLTSGDEETQYF. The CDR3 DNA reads TGTGCCAGCAGCTTCTTGACTAGCGGGGATGAGGAGACCCAGTACTTC.

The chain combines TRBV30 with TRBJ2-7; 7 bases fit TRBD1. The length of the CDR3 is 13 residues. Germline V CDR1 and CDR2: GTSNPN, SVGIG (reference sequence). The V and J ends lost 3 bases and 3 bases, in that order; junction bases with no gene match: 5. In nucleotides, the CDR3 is TGTGCCTGGAGAGGACAGGCCAGCTACGAGCAGTACTTC. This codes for CAWRGQASYEQYF.